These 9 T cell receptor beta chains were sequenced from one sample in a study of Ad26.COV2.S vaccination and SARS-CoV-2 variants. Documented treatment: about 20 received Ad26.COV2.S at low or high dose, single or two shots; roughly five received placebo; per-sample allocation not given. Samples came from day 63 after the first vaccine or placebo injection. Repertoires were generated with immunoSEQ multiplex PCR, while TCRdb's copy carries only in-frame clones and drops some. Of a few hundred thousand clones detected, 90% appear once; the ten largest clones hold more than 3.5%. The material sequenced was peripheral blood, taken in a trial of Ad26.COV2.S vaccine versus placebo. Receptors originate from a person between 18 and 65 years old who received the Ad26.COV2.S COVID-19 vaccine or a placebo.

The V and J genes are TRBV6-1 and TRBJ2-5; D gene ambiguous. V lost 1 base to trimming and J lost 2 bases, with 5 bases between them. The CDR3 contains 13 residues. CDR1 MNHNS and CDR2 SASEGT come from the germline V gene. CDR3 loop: CASSEVMQETQYF. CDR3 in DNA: TGTGCCAGCAGTGAAGTAATGCAAGAGACCCAGTACTTC.

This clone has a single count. The chain's CDR3 is CASSYRTAFYEQYF. The CDR3, as DNA: TGTGCCAGCAGTTACCGGACAGCCTTCTACGAGCAGTACTTC. This sequence joins TRBV6-2 or TRBV6-3 and TRBJ2-7; possibly TRBD1 for D (6 bases). Per germline, CDR1 MNHEY and CDR2 SVGEGT. The germline V and J ends were trimmed by 2 bases and 3 bases, with 11 bases remaining between them. This CDR3 contains 14 residues.

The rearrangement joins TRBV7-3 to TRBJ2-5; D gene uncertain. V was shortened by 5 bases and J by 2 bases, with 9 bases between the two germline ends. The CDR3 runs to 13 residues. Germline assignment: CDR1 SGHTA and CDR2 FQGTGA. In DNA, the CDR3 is TGTGCCAGCAGCCGACAAGAACAAGAGACCCAGTACTTC. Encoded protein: CASSRQEQETQYF.

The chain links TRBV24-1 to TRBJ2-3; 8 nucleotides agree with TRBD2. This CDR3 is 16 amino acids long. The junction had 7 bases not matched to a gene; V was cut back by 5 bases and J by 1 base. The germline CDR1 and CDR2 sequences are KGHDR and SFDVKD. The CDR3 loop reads CATSGSSGSGTDTQYF. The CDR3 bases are TGTGCCACCAGTGGATCTAGCGGGTCGGGCACAGATACGCAGTATTTT.

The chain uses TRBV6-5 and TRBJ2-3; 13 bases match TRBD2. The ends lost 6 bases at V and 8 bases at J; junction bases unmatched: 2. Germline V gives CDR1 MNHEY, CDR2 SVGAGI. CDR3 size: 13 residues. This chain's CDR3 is CASRGTSGTTQYF. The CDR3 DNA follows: TGTGCCAGCAGAGGGACTAGCGGGACTACGCAGTATTTT.

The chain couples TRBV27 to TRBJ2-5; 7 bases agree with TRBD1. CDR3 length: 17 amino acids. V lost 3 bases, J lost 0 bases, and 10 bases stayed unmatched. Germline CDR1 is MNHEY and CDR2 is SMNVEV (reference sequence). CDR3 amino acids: CASSFDASDRNQETQYF. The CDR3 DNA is TGTGCCAGCAGTTTTGATGCCTCGGACAGGAACCAAGAGACCCAGTACTTC.

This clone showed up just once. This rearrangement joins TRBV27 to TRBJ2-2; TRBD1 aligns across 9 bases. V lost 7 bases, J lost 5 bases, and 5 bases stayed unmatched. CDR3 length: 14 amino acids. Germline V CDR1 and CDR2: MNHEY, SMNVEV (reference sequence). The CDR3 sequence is CASKRTGATGELFF. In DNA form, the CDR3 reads TGTGCCAGCAAAAGGACAGGGGCGACCGGGGAGCTGTTTTTT.

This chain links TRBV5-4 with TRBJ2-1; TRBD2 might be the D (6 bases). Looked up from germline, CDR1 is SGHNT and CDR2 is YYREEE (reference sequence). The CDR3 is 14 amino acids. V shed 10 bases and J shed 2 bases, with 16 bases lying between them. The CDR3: CAAGGGGPYNEQFF. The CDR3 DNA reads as TGTGCCGCCGGGGGAGGAGGGCCCTACAATGAGCAGTTCTTC.

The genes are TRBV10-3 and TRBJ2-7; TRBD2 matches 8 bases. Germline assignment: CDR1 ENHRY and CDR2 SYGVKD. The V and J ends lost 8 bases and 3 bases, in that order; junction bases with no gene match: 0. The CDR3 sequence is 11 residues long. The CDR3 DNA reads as TGTGCCATCGGGACTAGCTACGAGCAGTACTTC. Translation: CAIGTSYEQYF.